This is a list of T cell receptor beta chains from one sample in a study of shared clonotypes between healthy human individuals. The method was immunoSEQ multiplex PCR; TCRdb's version includes in-frame clones alone and lacks a portion of them. Of under 750,000 clones in the sample, over 60% are singletons; the top ten hold approximately 2%. What was sequenced was memory CD4+ T cells sorted from blood. The receptors were gathered from a woman in her 30s in good health. Each CDR3 is given with its conserved first and last residue. A D gene is named only where the DNA matches it firmly. Where a row states a size, it is once, few, many or the class of an expanded clone; other rows omit it.

D gene,J gene,V gene,clone size,CDR3 protein,CDR3 DNA
TRBD2,TRBJ2-3,TRBV5-4,once,CASSLFREGPHTQYF,TGTGCCAGCAGCTTGTTTCGGGAGGGCCCACATACGCAGTATTTT
TRBD1,TRBJ1-4,TRBV5-1,NA,CASSFGTANEKLFF,TGCGCCAGCAGCTTTGGGACAGCTAATGAAAAACTGTTTTTT
TRBD1,TRBJ2-1,TRBV11-2,NA,CASSTQGASYNEQFF,TGTGCCAGCAGCACACAGGGGGCCTCCTACAATGAGCAGTTCTTC
NA,TRBJ2-7,TRBV2,NA,CASTGFEEQYF,TGTGCCAGCACAGGGTTTGAGGAGCAGTACTTC
NA,TRBJ2-5,TRBV18,NA,CASSRGFGETQYF,TGTGCCAGCTCACGTGGTTTTGGGGAGACCCAGTACTTC
NA,TRBJ2-7,TRBV27,NA,CASSLSGWASEQYF,TGTGCCAGCAGTTTATCGGGGTGGGCTAGTGAGCAGTACTTC
TRBD1,TRBJ1-3,TRBV15,NA,CATSRDTTGGYTIYF,TGTGCCACCAGCAGAGATACGACAGGGGGGTACACCATATATTTT
NA,TRBJ1-1,TRBV7-9,NA,CASSPQTNTEAFF,TGTGCCAGCAGCCCTCAGACGAACACTGAAGCTTTCTTT
TRBD1,TRBJ1-1,TRBV28,NA,CASSPTLDRGIPEAFF,TGTGCCAGCAGTCCAACCCTGGACAGGGGGATCCCTGAAGCTTTCTTT
NA,TRBJ2-7,TRBV28,many,CASSPSRGYEQYF,TGTGCCAGCAGTCCATCTAGGGGGTACGAGCAGTACTTC
TRBD2,TRBJ2-1,TRBV2,NA,CASRRLAAGNEQFF,TGTGCCAGCAGGAGACTAGCGGCGGGGAATGAGCAGTTCTTC
NA,TRBJ2-5,TRBV5-4,NA,CASSLFTSQETQYF,TGTGCCAGCAGCTTGTTTACCTCGCAAGAGACCCAGTACTTC
TRBD1,TRBJ2-1,TRBV11-2,NA,CASRDRVDEQFF,TGTGCCAGCAGAGACAGGGTCGATGAGCAGTTCTTC